Each of the 12 T cell receptor beta chains below was sequenced from the same sample in a study of blood T cell repertoires in COVID-19. Profiled with immunoSEQ multiplex PCR; TCRdb holds only in-frame clones, not every one. The sample carries around 200,000 clones, roughly 86% recorded once. Sequencing was carried out using peripheral blood. These receptors all stem from a man aged 18-30 years with active or convalescent COVID-19.

The CDR3 nucleotides read TGTGCCAGCTCACAAACCGGGACAGGGTTCGATGAGCAGTTCTTC. Amino acid sequence: CASSQTGTGFDEQFF. The chain links TRBV18 to TRBJ2-1, with 9 bases matching TRBD1. V lost 4 bases, J lost 8 bases, and 9 bases stayed unmatched. Germline V CDR1 and CDR2: KGHSH, LQKENI. The CDR3 totals 15 residues.

The rearrangement uses TRBV7-2 and TRBJ1-1, with D unclear. Germline V gives CDR1 SGHTA, CDR2 FQGNSA. Trimming stripped 3 bases from V and 5 bases from J, with 13 bases between. This CDR3 is built from 14 residues. The CDR3 sequence: CASSLVREGTEAFF. CDR3 in DNA: TGTGCCAGCAGCTTGGTTCGGGAGGGAACTGAAGCTTTCTTT.

This rearrangement joins TRBV4-1 to TRBJ2-7; 11 bases align to TRBD2. Germline loops: CDR1 MGHRA, CDR2 YSYEKL. V was clipped by 0 bases and J by 2 bases; unmatched bases: 3. The CDR3 has 16 amino acids. This chain's CDR3 is CASSQEGSGGAYEQYF. DNA for the CDR3: TGCGCCAGCAGCCAAGAAGGTAGCGGGGGGGCCTACGAGCAGTACTTC.

The chain employs TRBV19 and TRBJ1-1; TRBD1 matches 7 bases. Germline V gene lookup returns CDR1 LNHDA and CDR2 SQIVND (reference sequence). The CDR3 is made up of 13 amino acids. J lost 6 bases, V lost 6 bases, and 7 bases had no gene match. CDR3 amino acids: CASSTGAGSEAFF. In nucleotides, the CDR3 is TGTGCCAGTAGCACAGGGGCAGGGTCTGAAGCTTTCTTT.

This rearrangement joins TRBV6-1 to TRBJ1-4; D uncertain. Looked up from germline, CDR1 is MNHNS and CDR2 is SASEGT. This CDR3 is built from 16 residues. Trimming removed 2 bases from V and 2 bases from J, with 12 bases in between. The CDR3 spells CASSEWEDPTNEKLFF. Written as DNA, the CDR3 is TGTGCCAGCAGTGAATGGGAGGACCCGACTAATGAAAAACTGTTTTTT.

The rearrangement uses TRBV2 and TRBJ1-2; 10 positions match TRBD1. After removal of 0 bases from V and 8 bases from J, the junction contained 15 bases not matched to a gene. The CDR3 contains 18 residues. Germline V CDR1 and CDR2: SNHLY, FYNNEI. CDR3 sequence (DNA): TGTGCCAGCAGTGAAGCGCTTCGACAGGGGGCGCTACACCGGGGCTACACCTTC. This codes for CASSEALRQGALHRGYTF.

This rearrangement joins TRBV27 to TRBJ1-5, with TRBD1 matching 10 bases. Germline V gene lookup returns CDR1 MNHEY and CDR2 SMNVEV (reference sequence). Trimming removed 4 bases from V and 0 bases from J; junction bases left unmatched: 6. This CDR3 is built from 17 residues. The CDR3 DNA reads as TGTGCCAGCAGTTGCGACAGGGGGCGGCCTAGCAATCAGCCCCAGCATTTT. Translation gives CASSCDRGRPSNQPQHF.

The chain is built from TRBV12-5 and TRBJ1-1; D is possibly TRBD1 (6 bases). The germline gives CDR1 LGHNT, CDR2 FRNRAP. Trimming stripped 7 bases from V and 1 base from J, with 10 bases between. This CDR3 is 13 amino acids long. This CDR3 is CASATGWNTEAFF. Written as DNA, the CDR3 is TGTGCTAGTGCCACAGGGTGGAACACTGAAGCTTTCTTT. Using reference TRBV12-5 and TRBJ1-1 for the parts outside the CDR3, the full variable domain is DARVTQTPRHKVTEMGQEVTMRCQPILGHNTVFWYRQTMMQGLELLAYFRNRAPLDDSGMPKDRFSAEMPDATLATLKIQPSEPRDSAVYFCASATGWNTEAFFGQGTRLTVV.

The chain employs TRBV30 and TRBJ1-5; maybe TRBD1 (6 bases). This CDR3 is 16 amino acids long. In germline, CDR1 is GTSNPN, CDR2 SVGIG (reference sequence). Between the trimmed V and J ends, which lost 2 bases and 1 base, there was a span of 15 bases. The CDR3 loop is CAWSSMGAISNQPQHF. The CDR3 DNA reads TGTGCCTGGAGTTCGATGGGGGCTATAAGCAATCAGCCCCAGCATTTT.

This clone was counted once. The chain employs TRBV6-6 and TRBJ1-2; 8 nucleotides line up with TRBD1. The germline V gene has CDR1 MNHNY and CDR2 SVGAGI (reference sequence). The CDR3 consists of 15 residues. The V gene end was trimmed by 5 bases and the J gene end by 3 bases; junction bases not matched to a gene: 8. The CDR3 spells CASSKGQENHYGYTF. CDR3 DNA sequence: TGTGCCAGCAGTAAGGGACAGGAGAACCACTATGGCTACACCTTC.

This clone was observed a handful of times. The V and J genes are TRBV19 and TRBJ2-1, with TRBD1 as a possible D gene (6 bases). V lost 8 bases and J 2 bases, leaving 10 bases between the germline ends. The length of the CDR3 is 13 residues. In germline, CDR1 is LNHDA, CDR2 SQIVND (reference sequence). CDR3 DNA sequence: TGTGCCAGTGGGGGCAATCCCTACAATGAGCAGTTCTTC. Residues: CASGGNPYNEQFF. The whole variable domain, remainder taken from reference TRBV19 and TRBJ2-1, is DGGITQSPKYLFRKEGQNVTLSCEQNLNHDAMYWYRQDPGQGLRLIYYSQIVNDFQKGDIAEGYSVSREKKESFPLTVTSAQKNPTAFYLCASGGNPYNEQFFGPGTRLTVL.

The rearrangement links TRBV12-3 or TRBV12-4 to TRBJ1-1, with no clear D. The CDR3 spans 13 residues. V was clipped by 1 base and J by 4 bases, with 7 bases between them. As DNA, the CDR3 is TGTGCCAGCAGTTTAGTTGGGAGCACTGAAGCTTTCTTT. Amino acids: CASSLVGSTEAFF.